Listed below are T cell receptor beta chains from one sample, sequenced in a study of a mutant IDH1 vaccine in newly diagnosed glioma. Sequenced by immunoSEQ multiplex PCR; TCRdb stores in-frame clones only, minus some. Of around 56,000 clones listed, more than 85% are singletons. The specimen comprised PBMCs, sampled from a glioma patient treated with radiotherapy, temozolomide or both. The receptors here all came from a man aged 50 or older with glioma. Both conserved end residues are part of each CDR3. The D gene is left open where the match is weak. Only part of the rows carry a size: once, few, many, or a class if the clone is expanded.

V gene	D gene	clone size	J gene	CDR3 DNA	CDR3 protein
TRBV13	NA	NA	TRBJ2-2	TGTGCCAGCAGCTTAAGGAACACCGGGGAGCTGTTTTTT	CASSLRNTGELFF
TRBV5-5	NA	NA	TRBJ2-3	TGTGCCAGCAGTCCCGGGCCAGGGGTGCAGTATTTT	CASSPGPGVQYF
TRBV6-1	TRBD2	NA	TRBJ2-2	TGTGCCAGCAGGACTAGCGGGAGATATACCGGGGAGCTGTTTTTT	CASRTSGRYTGELFF
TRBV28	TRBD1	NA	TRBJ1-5	TGTGCCAGCAGTTTGACAGGGAGGGGCAATCAGCCCCAGCATTTT	CASSLTGRGNQPQHF
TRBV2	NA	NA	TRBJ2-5	TGTGCCAGCACTTGGAGGAGGCAAGAGACCCAGTACTTC	CASTWRRQETQYF
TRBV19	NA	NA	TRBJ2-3	TGTGCCAGTAGTGCCTCACGAGATACGCAGTATTTT	CASSASRDTQYF
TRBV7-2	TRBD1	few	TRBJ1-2	TGTGCCAGCAGCATTAGCCTCCGGGACAGCCTTGGCTACACCTTC	CASSISLRDSLGYTF
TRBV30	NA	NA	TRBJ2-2	TGTGCCTGGATGATGAGCCTGTGGGGGGTTGGCGGGGAGCTGTTTTTT	CAWMMSLWGVGGELFF
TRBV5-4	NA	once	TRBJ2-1	TGTGCCAGCAGCTTTGGTCAGGGGGGTTACAATGAGCAGTTCTTC	CASSFGQGGYNEQFF
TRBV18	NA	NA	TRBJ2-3	TGTGCCAGCTCACCACTCGGATTGCGGGGTGGAGATACGCAGTATTTT	CASSPLGLRGGDTQYF
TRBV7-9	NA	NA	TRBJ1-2	TGTGCCAGCAGCTTAGGGGTAGGGGGCTACACCTTC	CASSLGVGGYTF
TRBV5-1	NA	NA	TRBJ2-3	TGCGCCAGCAGCGGCTGGGGTACAGATACGCAGTATTTT	CASSGWGTDTQYF
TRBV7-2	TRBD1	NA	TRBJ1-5	TGTGCCAGCAGCTTAGGACAGGGAGGTTCCAATCAGCCCCAGCATTTT	CASSLGQGGSNQPQHF
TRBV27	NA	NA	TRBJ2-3	TGTGCCAGCAGGGATTCCGGCACAGATACGCAGTATTTT	CASRDSGTDTQYF
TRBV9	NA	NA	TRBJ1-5	TGTGCCAGCAGCGTCGGGAACACACTAGGACAGCCCCAGCATTTT	CASSVGNTLGQPQHF
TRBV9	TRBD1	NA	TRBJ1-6	TGTGCCAGCAGCGGAGAGGGGGCCTCTAATTCACCCCTCCACTTT	CASSGEGASNSPLHF
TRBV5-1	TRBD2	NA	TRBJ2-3	TGCGCCAGCAGTCCTAGCGGGAGCACAGATACGCAGTATTTT	CASSPSGSTDTQYF
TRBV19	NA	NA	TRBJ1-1	TGTGCCAGTAGTATAGGCGCGACAGGACGGGACTATGAAACTGAAGCTTTCTTT	CASSIGATGRDYETEAFF
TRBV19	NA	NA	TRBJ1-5	TGTGCCAGTAGTATAGTGGCAGCAGATCAGCCCCAGCATTTT	CASSIVAADQPQHF
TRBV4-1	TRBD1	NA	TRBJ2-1	TGCGCCAGCAGCCTTGAGAGGACAGGTCGGAATGAGCAGTTCTTC	CASSLERTGRNEQFF
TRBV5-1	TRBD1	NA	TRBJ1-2	TGCGCCAGCAGTACGACAGGGGACGTCTATGGCTACACCTTC	CASSTTGDVYGYTF
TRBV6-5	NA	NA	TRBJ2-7	TGTGCCAGCAGTTACTCGGGCAGCTACGAGCAGTACTTC	CASSYSGSYEQYF
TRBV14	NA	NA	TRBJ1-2	TGTGCCAGCAGCCAAGTGTCGAACTATGGCTACACCTTC	CASSQVSNYGYTF
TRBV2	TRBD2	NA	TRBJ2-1	TGTGCCAGCAGTAGACAGACTAGCGGGAGGGCCGGTGAGCAGTTCTTC	CASSRQTSGRAGEQFF
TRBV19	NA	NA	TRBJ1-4	TGTGCCAGTAGTATGGGGGAGATTGAAAAACTGTTTTTT	CASSMGEIEKLFF
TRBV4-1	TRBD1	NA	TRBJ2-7	TGCGCCAGCAGCCAAGCTGCGGGACAGGGCTACGAGCAGTACTTC	CASSQAAGQGYEQYF
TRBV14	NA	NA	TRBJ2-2	TGTGCCAGCACAAAGGGACGGAACACCGGGGAGCTGTTTTTT	CASTKGRNTGELFF
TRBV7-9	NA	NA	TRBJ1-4	TGTGCCAGCGGGTTGGGCCCCCGTGGTGAAAAACTGTTTTTT	CASGLGPRGEKLFF
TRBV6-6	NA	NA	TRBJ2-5	TGTGCCAGCAACACCTACCAAGAGACCCAGTACTTC	CASNTYQETQYF
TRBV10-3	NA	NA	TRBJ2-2	TGTGCCATCAGTGAGTCCGGACAACGCCCCCGGGAGCTGTTTTTT	CAISESGQRPRELFF
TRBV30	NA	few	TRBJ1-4	TGTGCCTGGAGTGGACCGCAGGGGTATGAAAAACTGTTTTTT	CAWSGPQGYEKLFF
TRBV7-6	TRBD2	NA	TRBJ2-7	TGTGCCAGCAGCTTAGTCCCTAGCGGGGTTGCGAGCTCCTACGAGCAGTACTTC	CASSLVPSGVASSYEQYF
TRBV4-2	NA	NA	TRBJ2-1	TGTGCCAGCAGCGCCCGGGAGAGGGGCAATGAGCAGTTCTTC	CASSARERGNEQFF
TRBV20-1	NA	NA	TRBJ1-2	TGCAGGGCATCGGCGGGCTACACCTTC	CRASAGYTF
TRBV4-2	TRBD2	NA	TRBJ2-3	TGTGCCAGCAGCCACCCGGGACTAGCGGGGGGAGATACGCAGTATTTT	CASSHPGLAGGDTQYF
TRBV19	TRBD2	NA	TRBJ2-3	TGTGCCAGTAGTGGACGACATCCGGGACTAGCGGGTTCGGATACGCAGTATTTT	CASSGRHPGLAGSDTQYF
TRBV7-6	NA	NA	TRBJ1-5	TGTGCCAGCAGCTTAGCGACGGGGCACAATCAGCCCCAGCATTTT	CASSLATGHNQPQHF
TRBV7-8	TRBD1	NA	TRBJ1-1	TGTGCCAGCAGCTTACGGGACAGGGCTACTGAAGCTTTCTTT	CASSLRDRATEAFF
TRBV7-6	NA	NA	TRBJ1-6	TGTGCCAGCAGCTTACCCGGGGCAGGTTCACCCCTCCACTTT	CASSLPGAGSPLHF
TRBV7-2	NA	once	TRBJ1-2	TGTGCCAGCAGCTTAGGGCGGGAGGGGGTAGGCTACACCTTC	CASSLGREGVGYTF
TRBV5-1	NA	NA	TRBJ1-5	TGCGCCAGCAGCCCATCCTCCCCCAATCAGCCCCAGCATTTT	CASSPSSPNQPQHF
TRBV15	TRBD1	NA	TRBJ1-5	TGTGCCACCAGCGGACAGGGGGATCAGCCCCAGCATTTT	CATSGQGDQPQHF
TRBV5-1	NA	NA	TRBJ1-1	TGCGCCAGCAGCAACTTGGGACAGAACACTGAAGCTTTCTTT	CASSNLGQNTEAFF
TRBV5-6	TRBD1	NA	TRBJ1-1	TGTGCCAGCAGCTTGCCCGGCAGGGGGGTCACTGAAGCTTTCTTT	CASSLPGRGVTEAFF
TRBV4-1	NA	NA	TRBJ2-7	TGCGCCAGCAGCCTTCGACTAGGGGGCTCCTACGAGCAGTACTTC	CASSLRLGGSYEQYF
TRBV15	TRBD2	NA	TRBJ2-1	TGTGCCACCAGCAGCCGACTAGCGGGGTACAATGAGCAGTTCTTC	CATSSRLAGYNEQFF
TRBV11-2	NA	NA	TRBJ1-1	TGTGCCAGCGACCAGACCGTGAACACTGAAGCTTTCTTT	CASDQTVNTEAFF
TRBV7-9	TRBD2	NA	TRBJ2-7	TGTGCCGGAGGGAGGGGACTCGGCGAGCAGTACTTC	CAGGRGLGEQYF
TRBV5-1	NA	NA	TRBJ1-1	TGCGCCAGCCGTTCCGGACCGGCCAACACTGAAGCTTTCTTT	CASRSGPANTEAFF
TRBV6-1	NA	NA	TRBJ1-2	TGTGCCAGCAGTGAATTCGAGGGTTCGGCTGGCTACACCTTC	CASSEFEGSAGYTF
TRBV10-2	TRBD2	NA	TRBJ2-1	TGCGCCAGCAGTGAGCGGGTGTCTAGCGGGGGGCGGGTGGATGAGCAGTTCTTC	CASSERVSSGGRVDEQFF